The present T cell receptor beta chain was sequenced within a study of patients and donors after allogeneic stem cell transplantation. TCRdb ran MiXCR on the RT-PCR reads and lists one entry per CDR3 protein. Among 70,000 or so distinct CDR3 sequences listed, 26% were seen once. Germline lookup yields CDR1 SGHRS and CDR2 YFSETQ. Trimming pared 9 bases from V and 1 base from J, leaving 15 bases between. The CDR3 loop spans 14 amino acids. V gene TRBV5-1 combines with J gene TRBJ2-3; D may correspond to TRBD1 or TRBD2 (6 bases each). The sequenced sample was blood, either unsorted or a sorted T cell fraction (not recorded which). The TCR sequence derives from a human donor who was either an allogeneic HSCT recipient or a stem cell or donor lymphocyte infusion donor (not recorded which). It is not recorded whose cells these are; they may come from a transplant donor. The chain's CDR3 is CATGGYGGTDTQYF. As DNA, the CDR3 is TGCGCCACCGGGGGCTACGGTGGCACAGATACGCAGTATTTT.